This TCR beta chain was recovered during a study of radiotherapy plus CTLA-4 blockade in lung cancer. Findings of the study overall: Blood TCR clones of tumor origin expanded after radiotherapy plus ipilimumab.

A word on this clone: The target antigen is unknown.

This CDR3 spans 15 amino acids. Looked up from germline, CDR1 is SNHLY and CDR2 is FYNNEI. Deletions cut 5 bases from V and 0 bases from J, with 10 bases between. Sequencing used immunoSEQ multiplex PCR; TCRdb keeps in-frame clones, though not all of them. The profile shows around 40,000 clones, roughly 75% of them singletons. This TCR was sampled from a human donor with non-small cell lung cancer who had stable disease on radiotherapy plus ipilimumab. This chain joins TRBV2 and TRBJ2-2; the D gene is possibly TRBD1 (5 bases). The sample consisted of peripheral blood, taken from a patient treated with radiotherapy plus ipilimumab. CDR3 DNA sequence: TGTGCCAGCAGTCTGACAGTCACGAACACCGGGGAGCTGTTTTTT. Its protein product is CASSLTVTNTGELFF.